The clone carrying this TCR beta chain has a count of ten or more. Its antigen remains unknown. This record comes from a study of response to subunit inactivated influenza vaccine. Each CDR3 protein is one row after TCRdb ran MiXCR on the RT-PCR reads. Of around 160,000 distinct CDR3 sequences in the sample, under 13% were seen once. Study findings and constraints: With each seasonal influenza vaccination, the authors suggested, few new T cells are recruited.

This TCR derives from a man in his fifties or sixties who received an inactivated influenza vaccine. This material consisted of non-naive T cells sorted from PBMCs, taken roughly 47 days after vaccination.

The CDR3, as DNA: TGTGCCAGCAGCTTGGCCGGGACCTCCGGGACTAGCGGGAGTTTTTACGAGCAGTACTTC. It codes for CASSLAGTSGTSGSFYEQYF. The rearrangement uses TRBV11-1 and TRBJ2-7; 14 nucleotides agree with TRBD2. V was clipped by 3 bases and J by 4 bases; unmatched bases: 17. This CDR3 region has 20 residues. The germline gives CDR1 SGHAT, CDR2 FQDESV (reference sequence).